The present TCR beta chain was sequenced within a study of OX40 agonist ivuxolimab in advanced cancers. Turning to the study itself: Participants, roughly 81% male, averaged about 56 years of age, ranging from roughly 20 to 79. Three partial responders included one hepatocellular carcinoma patient and two cutaneous melanoma patients. The study, taken as a whole, reports: Clones of CD4+ and CD8+ blood T cells grew by week 6 at doses of 0.1 to 3.0 mg/kg.

Repertoires were generated with immunoSEQ multiplex PCR, while TCRdb's copy carries only in-frame clones and drops some. The table lists about 40,000 clones, approximately 90% of them singletons. The CDR3 has 15 amino acids. V trimming: 0 bases; J trimming: 3 bases; junction bases outside the gene matches: 4. The germline V gene encodes CDR1 SGHVS and CDR2 FNYEAQ. With regard to this clone: No antigen is known for it.

The chain uses TRBV7-6 and TRBJ2-5, with 7 bases matching TRBD1. The sample was CD4+ or CD8+ T cells sorted from blood, taken in a trial of the OX40 agonist ivuxolimab. The receptor's source is an adult with an advanced solid tumor such as melanoma, head and neck, liver or kidney cancer. The CDR3 DNA follows: TGTGCCAGCAGCTTAGCCCTTGACAGGGAAGAGACCCAGTACTTC. Protein product: CASSLALDREETQYF.